The T cell receptor (beta chain) under discussion was sequenced for a study of cytomegalovirus exposure and HLA in healthy donors. Study-level background: HLA-typed donors were the source of approximately 86 million unique TCRs held in an early data release.

The primer mix had 60 Vbeta and 13 Jbeta primers. Libraries were prepared by immunoSEQ multiplex PCR; TCRdb keeps only in-frame clonotypes and omits some of them. The sample yields 150,000 to 200,000 clones, roughly 72% seen once. This clonotype was sampled from a woman in her thirties or forties in good health and CMV-seronegative. Sequenced material: PBMCs.

The DNA of the CDR3 is TGTGCCAGCAGTGAGCTGCTGCAGCGGGATGTTAACGAGCAGTACTTC. Protein: CASSELLQRDVNEQYF. This rearrangement joins TRBV6-1 to TRBJ2-7; 7 nucleotides match TRBD2. The germline V gene has CDR1 MNHNS and CDR2 SASEGT. This CDR3 region has 16 residues. V gave up 3 bases and J gave up 5 bases; unmatched junction bases: 13.